This T cell receptor beta chain was sequenced for a study of cytomegalovirus exposure and HLA in healthy donors. Notes on the study in general: Associated with cytomegalovirus, according to the listing, were about 160 TCR beta chains. The likely origin of a cluster of highly shared sequence variants was a sequencing artifact. A link between a missense DCLRE1C variant and TCR beta V- and J-gene trimming emerged from a later analysis. The availability of immune exposure information extended only to CMV serostatus.

Of note for this clone: Antigen: not known.

It was with 60 Vbeta and 13 Jbeta primers that the PCR ran. Assay: immunoSEQ multiplex PCR; the TCRdb copy retains only in-frame clones and omits some. The sample records around 110,000 clones, 55% to 80% being singletons. Germline V CDR1 and CDR2: LNHDA, SQIVND (reference sequence). J lost 0 bases, V lost 8 bases, and 9 bases had no gene match. The CDR3 length is 16 residues. Sequencing used PBMCs. The J gene is TRBJ2-1, the V gene TRBV19, with 8 bases that match TRBD2. The clonotype comes from a woman in her twenties or thirties in good health and CMV-seronegative. The DNA for the CDR3 is TGTGCCAGTTCCGTCGGCGGGAGGATCTCCTACAATGAGCAGTTCTTC. This sequence encodes CASSVGGRISYNEQFF.